This T cell receptor beta chain was found in a study of shared clonotypes between healthy human individuals. Findings of the study overall: What naive subsets generally showed was a larger estimated richness than memory subsets showed. The researchers took only blood, and tissue repertoires probably look different.

Per the germline V gene, CDR1 is MNHEY and CDR2 is SVGAGI. The CDR3 runs 16 residues. Trimming removed 0 bases from V and 4 bases from J; junction bases left unmatched: 4. Measured with immunoSEQ multiplex PCR; TCRdb has only the in-frame clones, and not every one. The sample yields about 2.5 million clones, 85% to 95% seen once. Of note for this clone: The antigen remains undetermined.

The J gene is TRBJ1-3, the V gene TRBV6-5; 9 bases are shared with TRBD1. This TCR derives from a man younger than 35 in good health. Some clones in this sample may be carry-over from other donors' samples. The sequencing sample was made of naive CD4+ T cells from PBMCs. Subset meaning: CD45RA+ positively selected. The CDR3 sequence is CASSYSQGAPGNTIYF. The CDR3 DNA reads as TGTGCCAGCAGTTACTCACAGGGGGCGCCCGGAAACACCATATATTTT.